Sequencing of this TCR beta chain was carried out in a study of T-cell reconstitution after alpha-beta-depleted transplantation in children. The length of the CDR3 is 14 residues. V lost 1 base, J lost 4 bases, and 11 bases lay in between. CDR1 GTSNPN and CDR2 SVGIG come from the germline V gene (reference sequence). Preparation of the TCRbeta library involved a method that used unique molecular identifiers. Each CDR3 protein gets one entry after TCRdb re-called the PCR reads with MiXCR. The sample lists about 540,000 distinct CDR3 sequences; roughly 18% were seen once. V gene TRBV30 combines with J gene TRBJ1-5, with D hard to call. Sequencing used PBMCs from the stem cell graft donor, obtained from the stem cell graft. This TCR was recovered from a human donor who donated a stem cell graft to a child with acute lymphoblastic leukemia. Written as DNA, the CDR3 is TGTGCCTGGAGTGAGGCCCGGGCAAATCAGCCCCAGCATTTT. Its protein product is CAWSEARANQPQHF. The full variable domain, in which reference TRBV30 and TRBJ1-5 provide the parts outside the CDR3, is SQTIHQWPATLVQPVGSPLSLECTVEGTSNPNLYWYRQAAGRGLQLLFYSVGIGQISSEVPQNLSASRPQDRQFILSSKKLLLSDSGFYLCAWSEARANQPQHFGDGTRLSIL.